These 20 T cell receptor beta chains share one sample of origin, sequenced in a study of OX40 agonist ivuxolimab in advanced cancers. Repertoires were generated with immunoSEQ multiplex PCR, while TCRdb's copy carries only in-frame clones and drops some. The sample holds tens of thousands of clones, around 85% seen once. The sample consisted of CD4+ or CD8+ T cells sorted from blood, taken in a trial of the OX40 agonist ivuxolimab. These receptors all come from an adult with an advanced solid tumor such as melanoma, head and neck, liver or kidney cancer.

The CDR3 nucleotides read TGTGCCAGCAGTGGAGGGGCACAGAACTATCAGCCCCAGCATTTT. It codes for CASSGGAQNYQPQHF. This chain links TRBV2 with TRBJ1-5; tentative D call: TRBD1 (5 bases). Germline CDR1 reads SNHLY; CDR2 reads FYNNEI. The CDR3 contains 15 residues. Trimming removed 4 bases from V and 5 bases from J, with 15 bases in between.

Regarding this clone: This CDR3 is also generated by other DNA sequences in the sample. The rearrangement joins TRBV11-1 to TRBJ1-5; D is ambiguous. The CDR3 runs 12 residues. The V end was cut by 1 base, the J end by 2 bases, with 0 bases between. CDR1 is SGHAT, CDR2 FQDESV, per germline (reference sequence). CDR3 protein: CASSLGNQPQHF. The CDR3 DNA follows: TGTGCCAGCAGCTTAGGCAATCAGCCCCAGCATTTT.

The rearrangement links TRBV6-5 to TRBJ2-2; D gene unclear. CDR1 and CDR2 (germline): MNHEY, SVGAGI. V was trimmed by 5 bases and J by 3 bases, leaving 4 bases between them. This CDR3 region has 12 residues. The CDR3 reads CASSTYTGELFF. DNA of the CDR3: TGTGCCAGCAGTACCTACACCGGGGAGCTGTTTTTT.

Here the CDR3 reads CASSLEGGVETQYF. CDR3 bases: TGTGCCAGCAGCTTGGAGGGCGGGGTAGAGACCCAGTACTTC. The chain employs TRBV5-4 and TRBJ2-5, with D perhaps matching TRBD2 (6 bases). The CDR3 length is 14 residues. The germline V gene has CDR1 SGHNT and CDR2 YYREEE (reference sequence). V dropped 0 bases and J dropped 4 bases, with 10 bases sitting between them.

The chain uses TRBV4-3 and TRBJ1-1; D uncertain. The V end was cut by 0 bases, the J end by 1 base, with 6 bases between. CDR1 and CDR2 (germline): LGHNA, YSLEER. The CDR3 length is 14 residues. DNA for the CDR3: TGCGCCAGCAGCCAAGACAGTTGGAACACTGAAGCTTTCTTT. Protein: CASSQDSWNTEAFF.

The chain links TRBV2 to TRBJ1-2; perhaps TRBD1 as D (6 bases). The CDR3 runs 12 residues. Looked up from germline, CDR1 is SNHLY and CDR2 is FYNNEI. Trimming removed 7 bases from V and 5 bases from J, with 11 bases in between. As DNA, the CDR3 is TGTGCCAGCATGGGACACGGATATGGCTACACCTTC. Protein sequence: CASMGHGYGYTF.

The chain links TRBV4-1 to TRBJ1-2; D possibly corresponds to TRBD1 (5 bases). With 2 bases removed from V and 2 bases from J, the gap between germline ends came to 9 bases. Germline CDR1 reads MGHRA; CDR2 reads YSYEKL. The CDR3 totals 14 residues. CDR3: CASSQTGTNYGYTF. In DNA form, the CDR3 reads TGCGCCAGCAGCCAAACCGGGACGAACTATGGCTACACCTTC.

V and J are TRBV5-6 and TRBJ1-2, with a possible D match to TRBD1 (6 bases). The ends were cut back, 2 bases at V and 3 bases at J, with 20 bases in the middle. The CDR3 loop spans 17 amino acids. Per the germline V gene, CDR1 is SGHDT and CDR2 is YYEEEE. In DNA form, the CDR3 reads TGTGCCAGCAGCTTAGCCGGTTCAGGGGCGTTTGACTATGGCTACACCTTC. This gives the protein CASSLAGSGAFDYGYTF.

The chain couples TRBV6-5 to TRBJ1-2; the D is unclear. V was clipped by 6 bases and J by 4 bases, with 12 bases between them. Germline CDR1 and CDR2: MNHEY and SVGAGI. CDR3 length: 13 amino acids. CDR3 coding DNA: TGTGCCAGCAGGGGGATAGACGGCTATGGCTACACCTTC. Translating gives CASRGIDGYGYTF.

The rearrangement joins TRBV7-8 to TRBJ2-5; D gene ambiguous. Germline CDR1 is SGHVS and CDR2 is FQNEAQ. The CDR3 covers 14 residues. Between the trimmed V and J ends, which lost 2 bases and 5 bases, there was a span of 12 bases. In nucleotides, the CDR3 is TGTGCCAGCAGCTTAAGTAACGGGCAGGAGACCCAGTACTTC. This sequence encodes CASSLSNGQETQYF.

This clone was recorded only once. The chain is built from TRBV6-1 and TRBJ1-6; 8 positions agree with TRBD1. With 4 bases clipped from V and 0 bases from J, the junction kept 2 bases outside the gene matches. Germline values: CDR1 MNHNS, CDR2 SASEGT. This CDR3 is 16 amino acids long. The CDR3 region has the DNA TGTGCCAGCAGTGGGGACAGGCGCTCCTATAATTCACCCCTCCACTTT. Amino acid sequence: CASSGDRRSYNSPLHF.

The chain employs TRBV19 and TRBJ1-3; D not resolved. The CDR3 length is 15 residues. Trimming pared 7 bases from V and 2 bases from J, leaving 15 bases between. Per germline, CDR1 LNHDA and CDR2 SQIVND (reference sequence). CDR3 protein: CASTARALTGNTIYF. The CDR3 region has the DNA TGTGCCAGTACCGCAAGGGCCCTCACTGGAAACACCATATATTTT.

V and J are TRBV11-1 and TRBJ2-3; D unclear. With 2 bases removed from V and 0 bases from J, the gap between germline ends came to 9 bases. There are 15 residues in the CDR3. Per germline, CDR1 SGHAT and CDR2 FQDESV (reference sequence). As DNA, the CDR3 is TGTGCCAGCAGCTTACAAGGCGCTAGCACAGATACGCAGTATTTT. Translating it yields CASSLQGASTDTQYF. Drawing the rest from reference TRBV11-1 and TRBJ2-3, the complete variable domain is EAEVAQSPRYKITEKSQAVAFWCDPISGHATLYWYRQILGQGPELLVQFQDESVVDDSQLPKDRFSAERLKGVDSTLKIQPAELGDSAMYLCASSLQGASTDTQYFGPGTRLTVL.

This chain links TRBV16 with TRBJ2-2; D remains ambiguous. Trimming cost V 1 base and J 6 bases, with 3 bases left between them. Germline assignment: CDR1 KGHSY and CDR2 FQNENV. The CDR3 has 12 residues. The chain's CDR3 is CASSQLPGELFF. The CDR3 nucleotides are TGTGCCAGCAGCCAATTACCCGGGGAGCTGTTTTTT.

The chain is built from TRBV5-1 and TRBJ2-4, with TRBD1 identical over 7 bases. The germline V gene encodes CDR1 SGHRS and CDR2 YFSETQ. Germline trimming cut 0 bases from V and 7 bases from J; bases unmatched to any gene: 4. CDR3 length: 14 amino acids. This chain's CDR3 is CASSLAGTDNIQYF. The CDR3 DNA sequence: TGCGCCAGCAGCTTGGCCGGGACAGACAACATTCAGTACTTC.

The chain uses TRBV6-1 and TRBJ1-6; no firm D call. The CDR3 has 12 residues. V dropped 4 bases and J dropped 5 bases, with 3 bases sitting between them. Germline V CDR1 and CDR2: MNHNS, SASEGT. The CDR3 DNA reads TGTGCCAGCAGTGTAGATAATTCACCCCTCCACTTT. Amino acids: CASSVDNSPLHF.

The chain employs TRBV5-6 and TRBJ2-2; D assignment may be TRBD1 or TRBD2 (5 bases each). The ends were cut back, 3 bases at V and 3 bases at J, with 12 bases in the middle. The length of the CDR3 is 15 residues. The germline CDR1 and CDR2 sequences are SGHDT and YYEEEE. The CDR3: CASSSTGGYTGELFF. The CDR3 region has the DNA TGTGCCAGCAGCTCCACAGGCGGGTACACCGGGGAGCTGTTTTTT.

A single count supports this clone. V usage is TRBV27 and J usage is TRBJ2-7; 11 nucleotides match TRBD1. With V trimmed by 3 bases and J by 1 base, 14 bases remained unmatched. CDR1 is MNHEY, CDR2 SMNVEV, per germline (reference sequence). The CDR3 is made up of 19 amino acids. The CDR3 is CASSFVLLYRDRGSYEQYF. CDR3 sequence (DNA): TGTGCCAGCAGTTTCGTCCTCCTCTATAGGGACAGGGGGTCCTACGAGCAGTACTTC.

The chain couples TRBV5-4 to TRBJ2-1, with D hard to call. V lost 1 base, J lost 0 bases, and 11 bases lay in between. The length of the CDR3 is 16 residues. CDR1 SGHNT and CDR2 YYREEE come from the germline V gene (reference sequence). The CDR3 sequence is CASSLLLESSYNEQFF. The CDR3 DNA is TGTGCCAGCAGCTTGCTCTTAGAGAGCTCCTACAATGAGCAGTTCTTC.

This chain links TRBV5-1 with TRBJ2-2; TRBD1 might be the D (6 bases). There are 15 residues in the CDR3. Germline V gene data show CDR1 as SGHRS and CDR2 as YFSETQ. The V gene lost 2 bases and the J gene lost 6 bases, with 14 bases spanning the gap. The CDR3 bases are TGCGCCAGCAGCTTAGGCAGGGGTCTGGCCGGGGAGCTGTTTTTT. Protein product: CASSLGRGLAGELFF.